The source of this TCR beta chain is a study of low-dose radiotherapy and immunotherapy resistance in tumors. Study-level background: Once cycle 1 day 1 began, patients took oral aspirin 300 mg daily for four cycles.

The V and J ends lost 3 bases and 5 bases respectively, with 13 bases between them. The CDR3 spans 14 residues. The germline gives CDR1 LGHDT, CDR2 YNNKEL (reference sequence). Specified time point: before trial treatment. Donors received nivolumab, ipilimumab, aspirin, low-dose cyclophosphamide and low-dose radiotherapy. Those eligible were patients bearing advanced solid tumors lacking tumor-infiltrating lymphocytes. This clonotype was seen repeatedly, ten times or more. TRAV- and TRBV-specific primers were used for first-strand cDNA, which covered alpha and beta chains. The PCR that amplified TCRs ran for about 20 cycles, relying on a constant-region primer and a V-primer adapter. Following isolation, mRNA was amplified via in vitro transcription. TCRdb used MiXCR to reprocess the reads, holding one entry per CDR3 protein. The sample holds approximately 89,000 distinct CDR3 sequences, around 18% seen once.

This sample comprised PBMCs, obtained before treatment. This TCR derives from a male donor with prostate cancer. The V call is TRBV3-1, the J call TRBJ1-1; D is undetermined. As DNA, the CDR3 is TGTGCCAGCAGCCACGGGGAAACGGGGACTGAAGCTTTCTTT. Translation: CASSHGETGTEAFF.